This T cell receptor (beta chain) was captured by sequencing in a study of OX40 agonist ivuxolimab in advanced cancers. Looking at the study overall: Ivuxolimab, an agonistic anti-OX40 (CD134) antibody, was given to patients. General study results and limits: Expanded clones tended on average to be more numerous among CD8+ T cells than CD4+. At 0.1 to 3.0 mg/kg and by week 6, clonal expansion occurred in CD4+ and CD8+ blood T cells. Clonal expansion was among the lowest in partial responders at 0.1-3.0 mg/kg, especially CD8+.

As concerns this clone: Its target is not known.

Some clones are missing from TCRdb's copy, which holds only in-frame ones; the method was immunoSEQ multiplex PCR. The repertoire holds about 82,000 clones, over 65% seen once, with approximately 0.78% in the top ten. Trimming left V 2 bases short and J 7 bases short, with 11 bases between. CDR1 is LNHNV, CDR2 YYDKDF, per germline (reference sequence). This CDR3 is 13 amino acids long. J is TRBJ1-2 and V is TRBV15, with D unclear. This TCR derives from an adult with an advanced solid tumor such as melanoma, head and neck, liver or kidney cancer. Sequenced here: CD4+ or CD8+ T cells sorted from blood, sampled in a trial of the OX40 agonist ivuxolimab. CDR3 sequence (DNA): TGTGCCACCAGCAGACAGGCATCAGGTGGCTACACCTTC. Translating gives CATSRQASGGYTF.